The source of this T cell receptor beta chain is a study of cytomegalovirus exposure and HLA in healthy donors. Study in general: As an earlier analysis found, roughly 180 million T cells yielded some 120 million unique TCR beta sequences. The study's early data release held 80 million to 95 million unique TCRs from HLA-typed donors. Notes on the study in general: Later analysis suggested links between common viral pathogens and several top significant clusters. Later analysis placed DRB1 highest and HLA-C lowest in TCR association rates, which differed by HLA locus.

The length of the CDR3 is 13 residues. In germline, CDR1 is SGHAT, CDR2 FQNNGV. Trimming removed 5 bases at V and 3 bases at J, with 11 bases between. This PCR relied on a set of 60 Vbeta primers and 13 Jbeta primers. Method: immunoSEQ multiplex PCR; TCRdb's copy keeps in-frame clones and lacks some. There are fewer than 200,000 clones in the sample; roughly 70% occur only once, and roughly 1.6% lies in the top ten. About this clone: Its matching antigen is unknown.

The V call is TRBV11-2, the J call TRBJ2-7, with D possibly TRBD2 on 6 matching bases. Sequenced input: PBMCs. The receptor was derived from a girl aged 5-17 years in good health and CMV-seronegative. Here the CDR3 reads CASSVGTLYEQYF. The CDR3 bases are TGTGCCAGCAGCGTCGGGACTCTCTACGAGCAGTACTTC.